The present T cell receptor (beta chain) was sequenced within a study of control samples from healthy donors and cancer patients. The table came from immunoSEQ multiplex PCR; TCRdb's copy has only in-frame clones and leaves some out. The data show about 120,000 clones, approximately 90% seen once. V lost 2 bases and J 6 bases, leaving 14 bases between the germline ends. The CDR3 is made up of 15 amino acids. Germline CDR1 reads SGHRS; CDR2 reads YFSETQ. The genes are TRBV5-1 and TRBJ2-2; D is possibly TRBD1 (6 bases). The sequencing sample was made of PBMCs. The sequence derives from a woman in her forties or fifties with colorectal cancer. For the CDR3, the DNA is TGCGCCAGCAGCTTTCAGGGTCCAGGGGCCGGGGAGCTGTTTTTT. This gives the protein CASSFQGPGAGELFF.